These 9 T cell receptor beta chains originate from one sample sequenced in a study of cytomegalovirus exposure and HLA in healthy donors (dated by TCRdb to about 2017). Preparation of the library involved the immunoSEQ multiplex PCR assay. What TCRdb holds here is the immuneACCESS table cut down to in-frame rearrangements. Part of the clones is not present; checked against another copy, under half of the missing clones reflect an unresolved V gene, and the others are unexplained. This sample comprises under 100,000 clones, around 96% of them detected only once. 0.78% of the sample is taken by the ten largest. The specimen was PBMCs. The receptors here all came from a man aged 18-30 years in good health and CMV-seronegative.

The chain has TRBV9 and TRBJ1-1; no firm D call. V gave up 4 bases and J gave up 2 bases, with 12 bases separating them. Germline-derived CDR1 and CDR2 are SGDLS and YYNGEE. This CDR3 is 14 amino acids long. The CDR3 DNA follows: TGTGCCAGCAGCCCCTCGACACGTAACACTGAAGCTTTCTTT. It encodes CASSPSTRNTEAFF.

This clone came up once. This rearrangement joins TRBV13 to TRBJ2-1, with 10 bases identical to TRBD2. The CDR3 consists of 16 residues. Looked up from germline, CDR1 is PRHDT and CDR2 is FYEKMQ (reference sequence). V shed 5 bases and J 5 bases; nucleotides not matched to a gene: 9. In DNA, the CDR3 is TGTGCCAGCAGCCCTAGAGCGGGAGGGCCCCACAATGAGCAGTTCTTC. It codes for CASSPRAGGPHNEQFF.

Written as DNA, the CDR3 is TGTGCCAGCAGCAGGACAGCGAGCAATCAGCCCCAGCATTTT. This translates into CASSRTASNQPQHF. The V and J genes are TRBV6-1 and TRBJ1-5; D is perhaps TRBD1 (6 bases). CDR1 and CDR2 from the germline V gene are MNHNS and SASEGT. V was shortened by 6 bases and J by 1 base, with 10 bases between the two germline ends. The CDR3 has 14 amino acids.

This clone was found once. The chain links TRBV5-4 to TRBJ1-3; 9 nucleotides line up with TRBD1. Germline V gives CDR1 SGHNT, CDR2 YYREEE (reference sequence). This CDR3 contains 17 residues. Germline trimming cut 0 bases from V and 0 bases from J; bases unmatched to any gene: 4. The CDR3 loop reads CASSLDRGPRSGNTIYF. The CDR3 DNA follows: TGTGCCAGCAGCTTGGACAGGGGGCCTCGCTCTGGAAACACCATATATTTT. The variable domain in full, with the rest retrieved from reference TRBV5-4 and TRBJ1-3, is ETGVTQSPTHLIKTRGQQVTLRCSSQSGHNTVSWYQQALGQGPQFIFQYYREEENGRGNFPPRFSGLQFPNYSSELNVNALELDDSALYLCASSLDRGPRSGNTIYFGEGSWLTVV.

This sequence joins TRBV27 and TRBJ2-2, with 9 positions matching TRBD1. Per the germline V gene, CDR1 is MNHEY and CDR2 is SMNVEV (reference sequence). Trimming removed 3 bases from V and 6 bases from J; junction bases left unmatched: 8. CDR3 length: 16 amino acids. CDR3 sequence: CASSFLTTGGPGELFF. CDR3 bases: TGTGCCAGCAGTTTTCTCACGACAGGGGGGCCCGGGGAGCTGTTTTTT.

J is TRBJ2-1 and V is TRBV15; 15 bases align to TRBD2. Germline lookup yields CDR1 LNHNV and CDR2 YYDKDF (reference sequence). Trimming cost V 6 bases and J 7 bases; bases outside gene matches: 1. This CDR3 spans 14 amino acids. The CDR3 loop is CATRGTSGRNEQFF. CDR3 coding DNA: TGTGCCACCAGGGGGACTAGCGGGAGGAATGAGCAGTTCTTC.

CDR3 DNA sequence: TGCGCCAGCAGCTTGGCGGGAGGGCCCCTCCGATACAATGAGCAGTTCTTC. It encodes CASSLAGGPLRYNEQFF. The chain recombines TRBV5-1 with TRBJ2-1; 8 bases align to TRBD2. The CDR3 loop spans 17 amino acids. V was pared by 0 bases and J by 4 bases, with 9 bases of the junction left unmatched. CDR1 is SGHRS, CDR2 YFSETQ, per germline.

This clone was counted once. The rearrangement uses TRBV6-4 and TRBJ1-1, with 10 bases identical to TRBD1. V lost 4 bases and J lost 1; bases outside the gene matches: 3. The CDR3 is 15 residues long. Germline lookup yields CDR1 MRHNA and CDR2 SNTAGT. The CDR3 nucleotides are TGTGCCAGCAGTGCGGGACAGGGGTGGAACACTGAAGCTTTCTTT. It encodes CASSAGQGWNTEAFF.

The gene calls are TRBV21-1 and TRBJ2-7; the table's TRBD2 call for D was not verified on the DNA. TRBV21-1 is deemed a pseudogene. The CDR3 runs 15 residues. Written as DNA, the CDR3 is TGTGCCATCAACGACGCAAGCGGGAGTCTTTACGAGCAGTACGTC. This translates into CAINDASGSLYEQYV.